Each of the 31 T cell receptor beta chains below was sequenced from the same sample in a study of blood T cells in healthy people across ages. For the second PCR, which ran for 7 to 11 cycles, a sample-barcoded 5' primer and a J-beta primer mix were used. Using its own MiXCR run on the 5' RACE reads, TCRdb lists one record per CDR3 protein. The data contain around 1,500,000 distinct CDR3 sequences, approximately 38% of them singletons. Sequencing input: blood. The receptors derive from a woman aged 18-29 years in good health.

The CDR3 loop reads CASSGGSWNEKLFF. The CDR3 DNA is TGTGCCAGCAGTGGGGGGAGCTGGAATGAAAAACTGTTTTTT. The V call is TRBV6-1, the J call TRBJ1-4; TRBD1 might be the D (5 bases). V was cut by 4 bases and J by 5 bases, with 11 bases left in between. This CDR3 is built from 14 residues. Germline-derived CDR1 and CDR2 are MNHNS and SASEGT.

The genes are TRBV30 and TRBJ2-7; possibly TRBD2 for D (5 bases). CDR3 length equals 14 residues. Germline assignment: CDR1 GTSNPN and CDR2 SVGIG (reference sequence). V was cut by 5 bases and J by 0 bases, with 14 bases left in between. The CDR3 DNA reads TGTGCCTGGCAGCGGTCCTTCTCCTCCTACGAGCAGTACTTC. It yields the protein CAWQRSFSSYEQYF.

This clonotype was seen only a few times. This chain uses TRBV28 with TRBJ1-2; D is uncertain. The germline V gene has CDR1 MDHEN and CDR2 SYDVKM. The V end lost 4 bases, the J end lost 7 bases, and 4 bases lay between the germline ends. The CDR3 has 10 residues. The CDR3 DNA sequence: TGTGCCAGCAGTTCTTCTGGCTACACCTTC. Its protein product is CASSSSGYTF.

This chain joins TRBV4-1 and TRBJ2-7; the match to TRBD2 covers 9 bases. Trimming removed 1 base from V and 2 bases from J; junction bases left unmatched: 6. The CDR3 sequence is 16 residues long. The germline CDR1 and CDR2 sequences are MGHRA and YSYEKL. CDR3: CASSQALTSGTYEQYF. The DNA for the CDR3 is TGCGCCAGCAGCCAAGCTCTGACTAGCGGAACCTACGAGCAGTACTTC.

J is TRBJ1-6 and V is TRBV3-1; D is perhaps TRBD1 (6 bases). This CDR3 has 14 amino acids. CDR1 LGHDT and CDR2 YNNKEL come from the germline V gene (reference sequence). The V end was cut by 9 bases, the J end by 7 bases, with 16 bases between. CDR3 in DNA: TGTGCCAGTAGAGCGGGACAAGGGAATTCACCCCTCCACTTT. The encoded protein is CASRAGQGNSPLHF. The full variable domain, its missing parts supplied by reference TRBV3-1 and TRBJ1-6, is DTAVSQTPKYLVTQMGNDKSIKCEQNLGHDTMYWYKQDSKKFLKIMFSYNNKELIINETVPNRFSPKSPDKAHLNLHINSLELGDSAVYFCASRAGQGNSPLHFGNGTRLTVT.

At least ten counts were recorded for this clonotype. The chain recombines TRBV29-1 with TRBJ2-5, with 11 bases identical to TRBD2. In germline, CDR1 is SQVTM, CDR2 ANQGSEA. Germline trimming cut 8 bases from V and 5 bases from J; bases unmatched to any gene: 4. The CDR3 spans 12 residues. The CDR3 DNA is TGCAGCACCGTAGCGGGAGGGGAGACCCAGTACTTC. The encoded protein is CSTVAGGETQYF.

This clonotype occurred a few times. This chain uses TRBV15 with TRBJ1-2; D is unclear. Trimming shortened V by 4 bases and J by 8 bases, and 11 bases separated the two germline ends. Germline V gives CDR1 LNHNV, CDR2 YYDKDF (reference sequence). The CDR3 totals 12 residues. The CDR3 sequence is CATSTLATGYTF. In nucleotides, the CDR3 is TGTGCCACCAGCACACTGGCCACGGGCTACACCTTC.

Comments on this clonotype: Germline is not matched at one junction end, which may reflect a read error. The chain has TRBV18 and TRBJ2-5; 7 bases align to TRBD1. Per the germline V gene, CDR1 is KGHSH and CDR2 is LQKENI. This CDR3 has 16 residues. CDR3 nucleotides: TGTGCCAGCTCAACGCAGAAACAGGGGAACCAAGAGACCCGGTACTTC. Protein sequence: CASSTQKQGNQETRYF.

This clonotype appeared a few times. V usage is TRBV5-1 and J usage is TRBJ2-3; 10 bases are shared with TRBD2. CDR1 is SGHRS and CDR2 is YFSETQ in the germline V gene. V was clipped by 0 bases and J by 4 bases; unmatched bases: 5. CDR3 size: 16 residues. DNA for the CDR3: TGCGCCAGCAGCTTGGAAGCGGGGGGGCCCTCAGATACGCAGTATTTT. Residues: CASSLEAGGPSDTQYF.

The chain recombines TRBV20-1 with TRBJ2-7; a possible D gene is TRBD2 (5 bases). CDR3 length: 15 amino acids. Between the trimmed V and J ends, which lost 4 bases and 5 bases, there was a span of 21 bases. Looked up from germline, CDR1 is DFQATT and CDR2 is SNEGSKA (reference sequence). The CDR3 sequence is CSANYGAATTDEQYF. The CDR3 nucleotides read TGCAGTGCTAACTATGGAGCGGCTACGACCGACGAGCAGTACTTC.

This clonotype was seen more than once but under ten times. The chain links TRBV29-1 to TRBJ2-3; D is perhaps TRBD1 (5 bases). Trimming cost V 7 bases and J 8 bases, with 25 bases left between them. This CDR3 is built from 15 residues. CDR1 and CDR2 from the germline V gene are SQVTM and ANQGSEA. CDR3 nucleotide sequence: TGCAGCGCCCAAGGGGCCACCCCCGGCTTGGGTACGCAGTATTTT. This translates into CSAQGATPGLGTQYF.

The V gene is TRBV13, the J gene TRBJ2-7; TRBD2 agrees at 7 bases. The CDR3 covers 13 residues. Germline assignment: CDR1 PRHDT and CDR2 FYEKMQ (reference sequence). J was trimmed by 1 base and V by 6 bases; bases with no gene match: 3. The CDR3 region has the DNA TGTGCCAGCAGGGTTAGCGGGTCCTACGAGCAGTACTTC. Translation gives CASRVSGSYEQYF.

The sample holds a few counts of this clonotype. In DNA form, the CDR3 reads TGTGCCAGCAGCTCAACCAGGTTGGGGGTAGAAGAGACCCAGTACTTC. This gives the protein CASSSTRLGVEETQYF. V is TRBV7-9 and J is TRBJ2-5; D might be TRBD1 or TRBD2, each matching 5 bases. This CDR3 region has 16 residues. Germline values: CDR1 SEHNR, CDR2 FQNEAQ (reference sequence). Trimming pared 4 bases from V and 3 bases from J, leaving 18 bases between.

The chain links TRBV28 to TRBJ2-7, with TRBD2 identical over 7 bases. Germline values: CDR1 MDHEN, CDR2 SYDVKM. V was clipped by 5 bases and J by 5 bases; unmatched bases: 21. The CDR3 contains 18 residues. The CDR3 reads CASSPLKAAGRAFHEQYF. CDR3 in DNA: TGTGCCAGCAGTCCCCTCAAAGCCGCGGGGAGGGCCTTTCACGAGCAGTACTTC.

This clonotype has a handful of counts. The rearrangement links TRBV20-1 to TRBJ2-5; 12 bases fit TRBD2. Trimming took 1 base from V and 5 from J; bases not matched to a gene: 8. The CDR3 has 16 residues. The germline V gene encodes CDR1 DFQATT and CDR2 SNEGSKA (reference sequence). The CDR3 region is CSARVRLAGAWETQYF. The CDR3 DNA follows: TGCAGTGCTAGAGTGAGACTAGCGGGAGCGTGGGAGACCCAGTACTTC.

This clonotype was seen more than once but under ten times. The chain recombines TRBV12-3 or TRBV12-4 with TRBJ1-2, with D perhaps matching TRBD1 (6 bases). CDR3 size: 21 residues. Trimming took off 5 bases at V and 4 bases at J, with 35 bases between the two ends. The CDR3 DNA follows: TGTGCCAGCAGTATACATACCCAGGGGCTTATGAGGGATCCCTGGGGCTATGGCTACACCTTC. This translates into CASSIHTQGLMRDPWGYGYTF.

The V call is TRBV6-6, the J call TRBJ2-7; 7 positions agree with TRBD1. This CDR3 spans 15 amino acids. Unmatched junction bases numbered 9, after V lost 4 bases and J lost 3 bases. Germline V gives CDR1 MNHNY, CDR2 SVGAGI (reference sequence). CDR3: CASSSTGEISYEQYF. CDR3 in DNA: TGTGCCAGCAGTTCTACAGGGGAAATAAGCTACGAGCAGTACTTC.

This sequence joins TRBV7-2 and TRBJ1-2; D might be TRBD1 (6 bases). Trimming pared 5 bases from V and 0 bases from J, leaving 13 bases between. This CDR3 has 15 amino acids. Germline values: CDR1 SGHTA, CDR2 FQGNSA. The CDR3: CASSAGTHSNYGYTF. The DNA for the CDR3 is TGTGCCAGCAGCGCCGGGACACACTCTAACTATGGCTACACCTTC.

The chain links TRBV7-6 to TRBJ1-1; 8 positions match TRBD1. V lost 4 bases and J lost 1; bases outside the gene matches: 11. This CDR3 has 17 amino acids. Germline loops: CDR1 SGHVS, CDR2 FNYEAQ. The CDR3 coding sequence is TGTGCCAGCAGCTCGGGGTCAGGGGGCTGGGCGAACACTGAAGCTTTCTTT. Its protein is CASSSGSGGWANTEAFF.

This clonotype was found once. V is TRBV15 and J is TRBJ1-5; perhaps TRBD1 as D (6 bases). Germline V gene lookup returns CDR1 LNHNV and CDR2 YYDKDF (reference sequence). The CDR3 consists of 13 residues. The V gene lost 6 bases and the J gene lost 4 bases, with 10 bases spanning the gap. In DNA, the CDR3 is TGTGCCACCAGACAGGGAGGAAATCAGCCCCAGCATTTT. It translates to CATRQGGNQPQHF.

This chain links TRBV4-1 with TRBJ2-1; 7 nucleotides align to TRBD2. Germline CDR1 MGHRA, CDR2 YSYEKL. The CDR3 length is 19 residues. Trimming at V came to 4 bases and at J to 0 bases, leaving 15 bases not matched to a gene. CDR3 sequence (DNA): TGCGCCAGCAGCCCAGTAGAGGGGAGGGCTCTGGGCTCCTACAATGAGCAGTTCTTC. Translation: CASSPVEGRALGSYNEQFF.

This chain links TRBV18 with TRBJ2-5; the match to TRBD2 covers 8 bases. This CDR3 is 16 amino acids long. V gave up 0 bases and J gave up 11 bases; unmatched junction bases: 14. The germline V gene encodes CDR1 KGHSH and CDR2 LQKENI. CDR3 nucleotides: TGTGCCAGCTCACCACCAACAAGGCTGGGAGCGGGAGAGCAGTACTTC. Its translation: CASSPPTRLGAGEQYF.

This chain links TRBV2 with TRBJ1-4; TRBD1 agrees at 7 bases. The length of the CDR3 is 14 residues. The ends lost 7 bases at V and 2 bases at J; junction bases unmatched: 4. CDR1 and CDR2 from the germline V gene are SNHLY and FYNNEI. The CDR3 sequence: CASKWGQTNEKLFF. The CDR3 region has the DNA TGTGCCAGCAAGTGGGGACAGACTAATGAAAAACTGTTTTTT.

This clonotype appeared a few times. The chain links TRBV5-1 to TRBJ2-1, with TRBD2 identical over 12 bases. V dropped 2 bases and J dropped 4; count of bases not matched to a gene: 7. Germline V gives CDR1 SGHRS, CDR2 YFSETQ. This CDR3 is 17 amino acids long. The CDR3 DNA sequence: TGCGCCAGCAGCTTTGCTAGCGGGGGGGCCTTTTACAATGAGCAGTTCTTC. Translation gives CASSFASGGAFYNEQFF.

V and J are TRBV12-3 or TRBV12-4 and TRBJ2-5; 10 nucleotides align to TRBD2. With V trimmed by 3 bases and J by 2 bases, 9 bases remained unmatched. The CDR3 runs 17 residues. The CDR3 DNA reads TGTGCCAGCAGTTTGGGACTAGCGACCGACCAGCAAGAGACCCAGTACTTC. This gives the protein CASSLGLATDQQETQYF.

The chain links TRBV12-3 or TRBV12-4 to TRBJ1-6; tentative D call: TRBD1 (5 bases). The V and J ends lost 6 bases and 5 bases respectively, with 14 bases between them. The CDR3 contains 15 residues. The CDR3 DNA reads TGTGCCAGCAGGGAGAGACAGCATAATAATTCACCCCTCCACTTT. It specifies CASRERQHNNSPLHF.

The chain links TRBV5-1 to TRBJ2-7, with D possibly TRBD1 on 6 matching bases. Germline V lookup: CDR1 SGHRS, CDR2 YFSETQ. This CDR3 has 14 amino acids. V was clipped by 5 bases and J by 6 bases, with 18 bases between them. The CDR3 sequence: CASSGGTSLLEQYF. The CDR3 nucleotides are TGCGCCAGCAGTGGGGGCACTAGTCTTCTCGAGCAGTACTTC.

The chain uses TRBV6-1 and TRBJ1-2; D gene unclear. The germline CDR1 and CDR2 sequences are MNHNS and SASEGT. The V end lost 3 bases, the J end lost 4 bases, and 9 bases lay between the germline ends. The CDR3 is made up of 13 amino acids. CDR3 nucleotide sequence: TGTGCCAGCAGTGAGGTGGGTCTCTATGGCTACACCTTC. This translates into CASSEVGLYGYTF.

The chain links TRBV29-1 to TRBJ1-6; D perhaps matches TRBD1 (6 bases). The CDR3 runs to 13 residues. CDR1 and CDR2 from the germline V gene are SQVTM and ANQGSEA. Trimming took off 4 bases at V and 5 bases at J, with 9 bases between the two ends. The CDR3 region has the DNA TGCAGCGTTGGGACAGACAATAATTCACCCCTCCACTTT. Protein sequence: CSVGTDNNSPLHF.

This chain links TRBV20-1 with TRBJ2-7, with TRBD2 as a possible D gene (6 bases). CDR3 length: 13 amino acids. Looked up from germline, CDR1 is DFQATT and CDR2 is SNEGSKA (reference sequence). The germline V and J ends were trimmed by 2 bases and 10 bases, with 18 bases remaining between them. As DNA, the CDR3 is TGCAGTGCTAGAAGACTAGTCCTCGAGGCCCAGTACTTC. Translating it yields CSARRLVLEAQYF.

The table lists this clonotype with a few counts. The chain combines TRBV12-3 or TRBV12-4 with TRBJ2-5; 9 bases map to TRBD2. J was trimmed by 4 bases and V by 2 bases; bases with no gene match: 8. The CDR3 length is 16 residues. CDR3 protein: CASSLQGGGAVETQYF. DNA of the CDR3: TGTGCCAGCAGTTTACAAGGCGGGGGGGCCGTAGAGACCCAGTACTTC.